This T cell receptor (beta chain) was profiled in a study of response to subunit inactivated influenza vaccine. TCRdb re-called the RT-PCR reads through MiXCR, storing one row per CDR3 protein. The sample yields 500,000 or so distinct CDR3 sequences, 16% seen once. This clonotype has just a few counts. With 1 base clipped from V and 5 bases from J, the junction kept 5 bases outside the gene matches. Germline V gives CDR1 SGHTA, CDR2 FQGNSA. This CDR3 is 15 amino acids long. The chain uses TRBV7-2 and TRBJ2-3, with 8 nucleotides matching TRBD2. This receptor was taken from a man in his fifties or sixties who received an inactivated influenza vaccine. The source material was CD4+ T cells sorted from PBMCs, sampled less than 25 months after vaccination. CDR3 nucleotides: TGTGCCAGCAGCTTAGTCGGGGGGGCTAAAGATACGCAGTATTTT. Its protein product is CASSLVGGAKDTQYF.